The rows below give T cell receptor beta chains drawn from one sample of a study of T cells in Graves' hyperthyroidism and ophthalmopathy. MiXCR was run by TCRdb on the multiplex PCR reads, yielding one entry per CDR3 protein. The sample records 350,000 to 400,000 distinct CDR3 sequences, 15% to 20% being singletons. The sample was blood. The source is a man aged 18 to 30 with Graves' ophthalmopathy. Each CDR3 is given with its conserved first and last residue. Rows give clone size only sometimes, using once, few, many, or a class for an expanded clone.

length | size | V | CDR3
16 | - | TRBV5-5 | CASSRENRGHREKLFF
14 | many | TRBV9 | CASSPHPTTYEQYF
15 | - | TRBV18 | CASSPSTSGTDTQYF
14 | many | TRBV12-3/TRBV12-4 | CASWTGRLDYGYTF
15 | - | TRBV6-5 | CASSSIAGATDTQYF
15 | many | TRBV5-1 | CASSSQGSGAYEQYF
16 | - | TRBV5-1 | CASSPGAGAPVETQYF
18 | many | TRBV5-1 | CASSLAPSGGANTGELFF
14 | - | TRBV9 | CARSYRDRAYEQYF
12 | - | TRBV20-1 | CSARSADTEAFF
12 | many | TRBV7-9 | CASSLSGETQYF
11 | many | TRBV20-1 | CRAGGPDTQYF
14 | few | TRBV13 | CASSLGASGGPQFF
14 | many | TRBV2 | CASRGLQGRQTQYF
16 | - | TRBV13 | CASSPSRWGDAGELFF
13 | many | TRBV7-9 | CASSPGQFYEQYF
19 | - | TRBV6-5 | CASSYSAGLAGGPTDTQYF
15 | few | TRBV14 | CASSQTGVGPYEQYF
14 | many | TRBV20-1 | CSARVRGGLREQYF
16 | - | TRBV5-4 | CASSPGDSSYNSPLHF
15 | - | TRBV5-1 | CASSFAAGRSYEQYF
16 | - | TRBV9 | CASSVRDYTNTGELFF
15 | few | TRBV7-9 | CASSPAVGGGGPQHF
9 | many | TRBV12-3/TRBV12-4 | CASGAEAFF
15 | - | TRBV28 | CASSLQGHRQETQYF
17 | - | TRBV9 | CANPSGTKLRYTGELFF
13 | - | TRBV20-1 | CSAQNRYNQPQHF
13 | once | TRBV28 | CASPSLNTGELFF
13 | many | TRBV12-3/TRBV12-4 | CASSPLLAAPLHF
13 | many | TRBV20-1 | CSPMGGPQETQYF
12 | many | TRBV6-1 | CASSSPGVKAFF
14 | many | TRBV11-2 | CASSLGQNTGELFF
17 | - | TRBV3-1 | CASSQDGRARFTDTQYF
15 | many | TRBV20-1 | CSAVGGTLNTGELFF
14 | - | TRBV28 | CASSYRGGPYEQYF
15 | many | TRBV9 | CASSASGTGGEKLFF
16 | many | TRBV20-1 | CSATSPRDGLNNEQFF
16 | - | TRBV7-2 | CASSLGWSSPKETQYF
18 | many | TRBV5-1 | CASSLGGTSGTGTDTQYF
12 | - | TRBV10-3 | CAISALAGEQFF
15 | - | TRBV7-9 | CASSRLLAGATRQYF
15 | many | TRBV4-1 | CASSQAGQFNYGYTF
13 | - | TRBV19 | CASSIELYYGYTF
16 | few | TRBV6-1 | CASLGTSPGGANVLTF
13 | many | TRBV12-3/TRBV12-4 | CASSLGGSQPQHF
15 | many | TRBV2 | CASSESQQGSYEQYF